The clone carrying this T cell receptor beta chain has just a few counts. Its specificity is unknown. TCR beta libraries were made by quantitative 5'-RACE with molecular barcodes. Each CDR3 protein is one row after TCRdb ran MiXCR on the 5' RACE reads. The sample yields 350,000 or so distinct CDR3 sequences, approximately 8.2% seen once. V lost 6 bases to trimming and J lost 4 bases, with 16 bases between them. Germline V gene data show CDR1 as MNHNS and CDR2 as SASEGT. The CDR3 runs 14 residues. These data belong to a study of CD8 T cells in ankylosing spondylitis. Study outcomes and limitations: Disease-linked clones reportedly showed significant enrichment in matched ankylosing spondylitis synovial fluid. Blood from ankylosing spondylitis patients appeared to carry a characteristic roughly eight-variant TCR beta motif.

Input material: blood, either unsorted or a sorted T cell fraction (not recorded which). The receptor was derived from a male donor with ankylosing spondylitis. This chain joins TRBV6-1 and TRBJ2-7; possible D gene TRBD1, 5 bases. The CDR3 loop reads CASRTASHLYEQYF. The CDR3 DNA reads as TGTGCCAGCAGGACAGCCTCCCACCTTTACGAGCAGTACTTC.